The present TCR beta chain was sequenced within a study of cytomegalovirus exposure and HLA in healthy donors. It was with 60 Vbeta and 13 Jbeta primers that the PCR ran. Sequencing was performed with immunoSEQ multiplex PCR; in TCRdb, only in-frame clones are kept and a portion is missing. Of tens of thousands of clones in the sample, around 66% are singletons; the top ten hold roughly 4.4%. The length of the CDR3 is 14 residues. In germline, CDR1 is LNHDA, CDR2 SQIVND (reference sequence). Trimming removed 2 bases from V and 2 bases from J, with 7 bases in between. Sequenced material: PBMCs. This clonotype was sampled from a man between 60 and 75 years old in good health and CMV-seropositive. The chain links TRBV19 to TRBJ1-5; no definite D call. This CDR3 reads CASSIPLGNQPQHF. The CDR3 DNA reads as TGTGCCAGTAGTATACCCCTAGGCAATCAGCCCCAGCATTTT.